This T cell receptor (beta chain) derives from a study of CD8+ T cells in alopecia areata. For the study at large: Oral tofacitinib, 5 to 10 mg twice daily, was given in an open-label trial. For 6 to 18 months, tofacitinib was taken, and 6 months off drug followed. Study results and caveats: Researchers reported that TCR sharing among patients proved less clear than in mice, possibly HLA-linked. There were also resident alphabeta T cells of normal skin sequenced in scalp samples.

Trimming cost V 6 bases and J 3 bases; bases outside gene matches: 12. The CDR3 is 17 amino acids. Germline CDR1 MGHRA, CDR2 YSYEKL. This clone was seen only a few times. Its matching antigen is unknown. As the sequencing template, cDNA was produced by extracting RNA and reverse transcribing it. Generated by immunoSEQ multiplex PCR, the TCRdb table keeps only in-frame clones and is missing some. Of 200,000 or so clones listed, 50% to 70% are singletons. This chain joins TRBV4-1 and TRBJ2-7; 12 bases agree with TRBD1. The material was CD4+ T cells sorted from blood, obtained at week 0. The sequence was collected from a human donor with alopecia areata. The CDR3 is CASSVNPGQGAIYEQYF. The DNA for the CDR3 is TGCGCCAGCAGTGTCAACCCGGGACAGGGGGCGATCTACGAGCAGTACTTC.